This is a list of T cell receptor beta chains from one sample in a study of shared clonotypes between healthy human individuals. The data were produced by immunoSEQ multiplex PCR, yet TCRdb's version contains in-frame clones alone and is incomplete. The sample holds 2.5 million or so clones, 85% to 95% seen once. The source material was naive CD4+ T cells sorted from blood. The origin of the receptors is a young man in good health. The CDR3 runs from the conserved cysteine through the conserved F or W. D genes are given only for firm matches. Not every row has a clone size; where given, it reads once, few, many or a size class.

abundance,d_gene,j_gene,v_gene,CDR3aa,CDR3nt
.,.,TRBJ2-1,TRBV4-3,CASSKGTYSSYNEQFF,TGCGCCAGCAGCAAAGGGACCTACAGCTCCTACAATGAGCAGTTCTTC
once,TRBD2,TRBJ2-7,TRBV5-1,CASSSATGGGSSSYEQYF,TGCGCCAGCAGCTCCGCCACGGGGGGTGGTTCGAGCTCCTACGAGCAGTACTTC
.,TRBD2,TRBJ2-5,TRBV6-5,CASRSSGGQETQYF,TGTGCCAGCAGATCTTCCGGGGGGCAAGAGACCCAGTACTTC
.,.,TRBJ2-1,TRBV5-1,CASSSSLSSYNEQFF,TGCGCCAGCAGCTCCTCGTTAAGCTCCTACAATGAGCAGTTCTTC
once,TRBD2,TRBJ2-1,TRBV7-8,CASSLTSGGYNEQFF,TGTGCCAGCAGCCTGACTAGCGGGGGGTACAATGAGCAGTTCTTC
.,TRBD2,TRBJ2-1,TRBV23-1,CASSPCGTSGGWWEQFF,TGCGCCAGCAGTCCATGTGGTACTAGCGGGGGGTGGTGGGAGCAGTTCTTC
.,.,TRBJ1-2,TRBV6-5,CASSYSGQGGYTF,TGTGCCAGCAGTTACTCCGGGCAGGGTGGCTACACCTTC
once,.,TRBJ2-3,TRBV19,CASSSRIGAPDTQYF,TGTGCCAGTAGTTCCAGGATTGGGGCTCCAGATACGCAGTATTTT
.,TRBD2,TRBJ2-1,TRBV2,CASSRRLAGGGEQFF,TGTGCCAGCAGTCGGAGACTAGCGGGAGGAGGTGAGCAGTTCTTC
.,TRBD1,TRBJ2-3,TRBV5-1,CASSPGLGTGATDTQYF,TGCGCCAGCAGCCCGGGACTAGGGACAGGGGCCACAGATACGCAGTATTTT
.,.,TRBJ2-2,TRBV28,CASSLGSTGELFF,TGTGCCAGCAGTTTGGGGAGCACCGGGGAGCTGTTTTTT
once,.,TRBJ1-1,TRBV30,CAWSDRENTEALF,TGTGCCTGGAGTGATCGGGAGAACACTGAAGCTCTCTTT
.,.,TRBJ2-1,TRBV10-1,CASSDSGVGSYNEQFF,TGCGCCAGCAGTGACTCGGGGGTCGGCTCCTACAATGAGCAGTTCTTC
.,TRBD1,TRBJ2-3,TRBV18,CASSSPLGQGGRGTDTQYF,TGTGCCAGCTCCTCACCGCTTGGACAGGGCGGTCGGGGTACAGATACGCAGTATTTT
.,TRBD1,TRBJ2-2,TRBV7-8,CASSRTGGAETGELFF,TGTGCCAGCAGCCGGACAGGGGGCGCGGAGACCGGGGAGCTGTTTTTT
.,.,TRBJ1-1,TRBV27,CASSPTLGVGTTEAFF,TGTGCCAGCAGTCCAACCTTGGGGGTAGGGACCACTGAAGCTTTCTTT
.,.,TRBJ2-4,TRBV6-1,CASSEAWVGVWNIQYF,TGTGCCAGCAGTGAAGCGTGGGTGGGGGTCTGGAACATTCAGTACTTC
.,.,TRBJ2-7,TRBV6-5,CASADGPLSSYEQYF,TGTGCCAGCGCGGACGGCCCCCTAAGCTCCTACGAGCAGTACTTC